The 7 T cell receptor beta chains in this list originate from one sample, sequenced in a study of T cells in Graves' hyperthyroidism and ophthalmopathy. RNA transcripts yielded amplified TCR beta CDR3 regions. The HTBI primer set was used in a first-round RT-PCR of the TCR CDR3. In TCRdb, the multiplex PCR reads were re-called with MiXCR into one record per CDR3 protein. The table shows 300,000 to 400,000 distinct CDR3 sequences, with 15% to 20% occurring only once. The source material was blood. The receptors here all came from a woman aged 50 to 60 with Graves' hyperthyroidism.

This clonotype was picked up a small number of times. V and J are TRBV6-1 and TRBJ2-5; the match to TRBD2 covers 7 bases. CDR3 length: 14 amino acids. The germline V gene encodes CDR1 MNHNS and CDR2 SASEGT. V shed 2 bases and J 5 bases; nucleotides not matched to a gene: 5. The CDR3 sequence: CASSEIWGGETQYF. DNA of the CDR3: TGTGCCAGCAGTGAAATATGGGGGGGGGAGACCCAGTACTTC.

This clonotype was seen many times. The chain carries TRBV7-9 and TRBJ1-3; possible D gene TRBD1, 6 bases. The germline V gene encodes CDR1 SEHNR and CDR2 FQNEAQ (reference sequence). Trimming stripped 5 bases from V and 3 bases from J, with 14 bases between. This CDR3 comprises 15 residues. CDR3 sequence: CASSPTGTSGNTIYF. CDR3 in DNA: TGTGCCAGCAGCCCAACCGGGACAAGTGGAAACACCATATATTTT. Full variable domain (missing parts from reference TRBV7-9 and TRBJ1-3): DTGVSQNPRHKITKRGQNVTFRCDPISEHNRLYWYRQTLGQGPEFLTYFQNEAQLEKSRLLSDRFSAERPKGSFSTLEIQRTEQGDSAMYLCASSPTGTSGNTIYFGEGSWLTVV.

This clonotype was counted many times. The chain is built from TRBV15 and TRBJ1-6, with 7 nucleotides matching TRBD1. The length of the CDR3 is 15 residues. Germline CDR1 reads LNHNV; CDR2 reads YYDKDF (reference sequence). After removal of 1 base from V and 8 bases from J, the junction contained 5 bases not matched to a gene. CDR3 region: CATSRARGPYSPLHF. The CDR3 nucleotides read TGTGCCACCAGCAGAGCTAGGGGGCCCTATTCACCCCTCCACTTT.

Only one count was recorded for this clonotype. The V and J genes are TRBV18 and TRBJ2-2; 7 bases align to TRBD1. The germline gives CDR1 KGHSH, CDR2 LQKENI. The V gene end was trimmed by 5 bases and the J gene end by 1 base; junction bases not matched to a gene: 4. This CDR3 spans 15 amino acids. CDR3 residues: CASSKTGMNTGELFF. The CDR3 DNA reads as TGTGCCAGCTCAAAGACAGGGATGAACACCGGGGAGCTGTTTTTT.

This clonotype was picked up many times. V gene TRBV5-1 combines with J gene TRBJ2-3; 7 bases are shared with TRBD1. Per germline, CDR1 SGHRS and CDR2 YFSETQ. This CDR3 comprises 17 residues. J lost 2 bases, V lost 1 base, and 10 bases had no gene match. As DNA, the CDR3 is TGCGCCAGCAGCTTGCAGCCCACAGGGGCGGCCACAGATACGCAGTATTTT. Translation gives CASSLQPTGAATDTQYF.

This clonotype was seen ten or more times. The chain couples TRBV7-8 to TRBJ2-3, with 12 nucleotides matching TRBD2. The CDR3 spans 15 residues. V trimming: 4 bases; J trimming: 5 bases; junction bases outside the gene matches: 4. Germline assignment: CDR1 SGHVS and CDR2 FQNEAQ. The CDR3 sequence is CASSSSGGGRDTQYF. DNA for the CDR3: TGTGCCAGCAGCTCTAGCGGGGGGGGAAGAGATACGCAGTATTTT. Full variable domain (outside the CDR3, taken from reference TRBV7-8 and TRBJ2-3): GAGVSQSPRYKVAKRGQDVALRCDPISGHVSLFWYQQALGQGPEFLTYFQNEAQLDKSGLPSDRFFAERPEGSVSTLKIQRTQQEDSAVYLCASSSSGGGRDTQYFGPGTRLTVL.

This sequence joins TRBV6-1 and TRBJ2-3; TRBD2 is a possible D gene (6 bases). V lost 5 bases and J 4 bases, leaving 16 bases between the germline ends. The V gene's germline CDR1 is MNHNS and CDR2 SASEGT. The CDR3 sequence is 15 residues long. For the CDR3, the DNA is TGTGCCAGCAGTTCGCTCAGGGAGGCAGCAGATACGCAGTATTTT. Amino acid sequence: CASSSLREAADTQYF.